This record covers a single T cell receptor (beta chain). The antigen is undetermined. The PCR contained 60 Vbeta and 13 Jbeta primers. TCRdb's copy holds only in-frame clones and misses some; the assay was immunoSEQ multiplex PCR. The sample comprises tens of thousands of clones, around 81% of which are singletons, and approximately 1.9% rests with the top ten. The data were taken from a study of cytomegalovirus exposure and HLA in healthy donors. Study results and limitations: A later analysis by the authors found several of the most significant clusters apparently linked to common viral pathogens. It was approximately 150 TCR beta chains that were listed as cytomegalovirus-associated.

The CDR3 is 17 amino acids. Germline values: CDR1 SEHNR, CDR2 FQNEAQ (reference sequence). The germline V and J ends were trimmed by 6 bases and 3 bases, with 23 bases remaining between them. The source material was PBMCs. The sequence was collected from a young woman in good health and CMV-seronegative. The V call is TRBV7-9, the J call TRBJ1-2; a possible D gene is TRBD1 (6 bases). CDR3 region: CASRPKDSAQGDYGYTF. The CDR3 nucleotides read TGTGCCAGCAGACCCAAGGACAGCGCCCAAGGGGACTATGGCTACACCTTC.